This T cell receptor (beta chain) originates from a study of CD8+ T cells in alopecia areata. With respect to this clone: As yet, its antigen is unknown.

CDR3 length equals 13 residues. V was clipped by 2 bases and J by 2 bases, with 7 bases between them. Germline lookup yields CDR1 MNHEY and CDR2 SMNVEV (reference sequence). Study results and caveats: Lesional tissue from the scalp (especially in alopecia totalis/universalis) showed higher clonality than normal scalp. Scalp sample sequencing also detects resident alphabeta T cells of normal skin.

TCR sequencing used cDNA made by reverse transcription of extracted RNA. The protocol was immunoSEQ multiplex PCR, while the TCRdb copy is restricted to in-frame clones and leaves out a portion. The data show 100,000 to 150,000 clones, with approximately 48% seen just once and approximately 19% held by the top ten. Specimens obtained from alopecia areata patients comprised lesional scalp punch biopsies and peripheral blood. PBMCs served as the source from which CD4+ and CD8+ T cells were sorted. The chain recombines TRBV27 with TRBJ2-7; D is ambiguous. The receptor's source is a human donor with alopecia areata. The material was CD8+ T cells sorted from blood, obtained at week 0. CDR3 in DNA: TGTGCCAGCAGTTTAACTCCACCCTACGAGCAGTACTTC. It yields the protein CASSLTPPYEQYF.